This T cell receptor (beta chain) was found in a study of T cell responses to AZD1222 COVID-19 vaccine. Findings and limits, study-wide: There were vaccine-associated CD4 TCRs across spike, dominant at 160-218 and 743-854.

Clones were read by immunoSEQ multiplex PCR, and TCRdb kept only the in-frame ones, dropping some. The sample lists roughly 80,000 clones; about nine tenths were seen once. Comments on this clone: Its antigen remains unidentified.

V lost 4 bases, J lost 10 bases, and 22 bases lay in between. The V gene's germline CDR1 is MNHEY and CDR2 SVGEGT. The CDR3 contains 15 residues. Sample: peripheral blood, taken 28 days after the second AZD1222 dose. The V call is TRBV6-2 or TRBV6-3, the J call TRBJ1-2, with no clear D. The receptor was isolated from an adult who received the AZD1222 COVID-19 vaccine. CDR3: CASSSPPDLKEAYTF. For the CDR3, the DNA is TGTGCCAGCAGTTCCCCCCCGGACCTAAAAGAGGCCTACACCTTC.